The rows below give T cell receptor beta chains drawn from one sample of a study of cytomegalovirus exposure and HLA in healthy donors. The table came from immunoSEQ multiplex PCR; TCRdb's copy has only in-frame clones and leaves some out. Seen here are 100,000 to 150,000 clones, over 8% observed once, and the top ten hold around 5.5%. The sequencing input was PBMCs. The receptors stem from a man between 40 and 49 years old in good health and CMV-seronegative. Both conserved end residues are part of each CDR3. The D gene is left open where the match is weak. The size entry is marked missing in some rows and otherwise reads once, few, many or a size class.

J: TRBJ2-3
D: .
V: TRBV10-3
size: .
CDR3: CAISRPGGTDTQYF
DNA: TGTGCCATCTCTCGACCGGGGGGCACAGATACGCAGTATTTT

J: TRBJ2-2
D: .
V: TRBV30
size: .
CDR3: CAWSVLQGNTGELFF
DNA: TGTGCCTGGAGTGTACTTCAGGGGAACACCGGGGAGCTGTTTTTT

J: TRBJ1-2
D: TRBD1
V: TRBV2
size: .
CDR3: CASSEGQGYGYTF
DNA: TGTGCCAGCAGTGAAGGACAGGGGTATGGCTACACCTTC

J: TRBJ2-2
D: .
V: TRBV4-3
size: .
CDR3: CASSQVRDGELFF
DNA: TGCGCCAGCAGCCAAGTTCGGGACGGGGAGCTGTTTTTT

J: TRBJ1-3
D: .
V: TRBV30
size: .
CDR3: CAWSVGGSGNTIYF
DNA: TGTGCCTGGAGTGTAGGAGGGTCTGGAAACACCATATATTTT

J: TRBJ1-2
D: .
V: TRBV19
size: few
CDR3: CASRPQGRYYGYTF
DNA: TGTGCCAGTCGCCCCCAGGGCCGATACTATGGCTACACCTTC

J: TRBJ2-7
D: .
V: TRBV7-9
size: .
CDR3: CASSLDNRDSYEQYF
DNA: TGTGCCAGCAGCTTGGATAACAGAGACTCCTACGAGCAGTACTTC

J: TRBJ1-2
D: .
V: TRBV2
size: .
CDR3: CASSLRTDGYTF
DNA: TGTGCCAGCAGTTTGAGGACAGATGGCTACACCTTC

J: TRBJ2-7
D: TRBD2
V: TRBV7-9
size: .
CDR3: CASSSSGTSVYEQYF
DNA: TGTGCCAGCAGCTCTTCCGGGACTAGCGTCTACGAGCAGTACTTC

J: TRBJ2-2
D: .
V: TRBV10-3
size: .
CDR3: CAISEGAFTGELFF
DNA: TGTGCCATCAGTGAGGGGGCATTCACCGGGGAGCTGTTTTTT

J: TRBJ1-4
D: .
V: TRBV5-1
size: .
CDR3: CASSDPRAGLNEKLFF
DNA: TGCGCCAGCAGCGACCCTCGGGCAGGGCTTAATGAAAAACTGTTTTTT

J: TRBJ2-1
D: TRBD2
V: TRBV5-1
size: few
CDR3: CASSTSGGSSYNEQFF
DNA: TGCGCCAGCAGCACTAGCGGGGGGAGCTCCTACAATGAGCAGTTCTTC

J: TRBJ1-2
D: .
V: TRBV4-3
size: .
CDR3: CASSQDNGEGYGYTF
DNA: TGCGCCAGCAGCCAAGATAACGGGGAGGGATATGGCTACACCTTC

J: TRBJ1-4
D: .
V: TRBV27
size: few
CDR3: CASSPTRGEGEKLFF
DNA: TGTGCCAGCAGTCCCACCCGGGGGGAGGGTGAAAAACTGTTTTTT

J: TRBJ2-3
D: TRBD2
V: TRBV4-3
size: .
CDR3: CASSQDLGPSGGIAQYF
DNA: TGCGCCAGCAGCCAAGATCTGGGGCCTAGCGGGGGGATTGCGCAGTATTTT

J: TRBJ2-7
D: TRBD1
V: TRBV6-1
size: few
CDR3: CASSEGPYRGHEQYF
DNA: TGTGCCAGCAGTGAAGGGCCGTACAGGGGACACGAGCAGTACTTC

J: TRBJ1-1
D: TRBD1
V: TRBV7-2
size: .
CDR3: CASGRQGDTEAFF
DNA: TGTGCCAGCGGGCGACAGGGAGACACTGAAGCTTTCTTT

J: TRBJ2-7
D: TRBD2
V: TRBV5-1
size: few
CDR3: CASSIGTSRPGEQYF
DNA: TGCGCCAGCAGCATAGGGACTAGCAGACCGGGGGAGCAGTACTTC

J: TRBJ1-2
D: .
V: TRBV19
size: few
CDR3: CASSPVQGYGYTF
DNA: TGTGCCAGTAGTCCCGTCCAGGGCTATGGCTACACCTTC

J: TRBJ2-2
D: .
V: TRBV30
size: .
CDR3: CAWSVLHRKLFF
DNA: TGTGCCTGGAGTGTACTACACCGGAAGCTGTTTTTT

J: TRBJ2-7
D: TRBD2
V: TRBV7-6
size: few
CDR3: CASGGSSGGAYEQYF
DNA: TGTGCCAGCGGTGGATCTAGCGGGGGGGCTTACGAGCAGTACTTC

J: TRBJ2-7
D: TRBD2
V: TRBV7-2
size: .
CDR3: CASSLVRRGDYEQYF
DNA: TGTGCCAGCAGCTTAGTTCGGCGGGGGGACTACGAGCAGTACTTC